A single sample gave rise to the 15 T cell receptor beta chains below, sequenced in a study of T cells after yellow fever vaccination (dated by TCRdb to between 2018 and 2021). Libraries came from 5' RACE. TCRdb records Illumina NovaSeq 6000 as the sequencer. Clones were called with MiXCR by TCRdb after fastp trimmed the public reads at Q25, and only in-frame beta chains were retained. Identical CDR3 proteins give one entry, which carries the most common genes and DNA. The sample table shows 400,000 or so distinct CDR3 sequences, and around 19% are seen once. The ten top clones hold about 18% of the sample. The sample's treatment or condition, from its label and the paper: live attenuated yellow fever vaccine strain. Sequencing was performed on PBMCs, taken before the yellow fever booster vaccination. The receptors shown here come from a man between 18 and 35 years old who received the YFV17D yellow fever vaccine.

This clonotype has at least ten counts. The V gene is TRBV21-1, the J gene TRBJ2-5; TRBD2 reflects the table's D call only, with no check against the DNA. TRBV21-1 is designated a pseudogene. The CDR3 is 13 amino acids. The CDR3 loop is CARGGRRKETQYF. The CDR3 nucleotides are TGTGCCAGAGGAGGCAGGAGGAAAGAGACCCAGTACTTC.

V is TRBV12-3 or TRBV12-4 and J is TRBJ1-6; D gene uncertain. The CDR3 has 15 amino acids. V gave up 4 bases and J gave up 4 bases, with 11 bases separating them. The CDR3 sequence is CASSWSAPYNSPLHF. CDR3 nucleotide sequence: TGTGCCAGCAGTTGGTCAGCCCCTTATAATTCACCCCTCCACTTT.

The chain has TRBV5-1 and TRBJ1-2; TRBD1 is a possible D gene (6 bases). CDR1 and CDR2 from the germline V gene are SGHRS and YFSETQ. V was shortened by 3 bases and J by 10 bases, with 22 bases between the two germline ends. The CDR3 runs to 15 residues. CDR3 protein: CASSYESDRRNVYTF. The DNA of the CDR3 is TGCGCCAGCAGCTACGAGTCCGACAGGCGGAATGTCTACACCTTC.

The chain employs TRBV12-3 or TRBV12-4 and TRBJ1-1; D is unresolved. V lost 3 bases and J 2 bases, leaving 10 bases between the germline ends. This CDR3 region has 14 residues. As DNA, the CDR3 is TGTGCCAGCAGTTTCATTGGGGTAAACACTGAAGCTTTCTTT. Protein: CASSFIGVNTEAFF.

This clonotype was found a few times. This sequence joins TRBV7-9 and TRBJ2-5; D uncertain. The CDR3 runs 13 residues. The V gene's germline CDR1 is SEHNR and CDR2 FQNEAQ (reference sequence). V was cut by 0 bases and J by 5 bases, with 7 bases left in between. The CDR3 DNA follows: TGTGCCAGCAGCTTAGCGCTCATGGAGACCCAGTACTTC. This gives the protein CASSLALMETQYF.

This clonotype has just a few counts. V is TRBV6-5 and J is TRBJ1-1; tentatively, D is TRBD1 (5 bases). The germline V and J ends were trimmed by 7 bases and 0 bases, with 9 bases remaining between them. This CDR3 has 13 amino acids. Germline loops: CDR1 MNHEY, CDR2 SVGAGI. The CDR3 bases are TGTGCCAGCAACCAGGGAATGAACACTGAAGCTTTCTTT. Protein sequence: CASNQGMNTEAFF.

J is TRBJ1-2 and V is TRBV4-1; D is undetermined. Germline V gene sequence: CDR1 MGHRA, CDR2 YSYEKL. The CDR3 has 17 amino acids. The germline V and J ends were trimmed by 0 bases and 4 bases, with 18 bases remaining between them. CDR3 sequence reads: CASSQDGPPRTAYGYTF. The CDR3 DNA reads as TGCGCCAGCAGCCAAGATGGGCCCCCCAGGACTGCCTATGGCTACACCTTC.

This chain links TRBV9 with TRBJ2-5; the match to TRBD1 covers 7 bases. V shed 3 bases and J 7 bases; nucleotides not matched to a gene: 9. The V gene's germline CDR1 is SGDLS and CDR2 YYNGEE. The CDR3 length is 14 residues. CDR3: CASSGQGVPGTQYF. The CDR3 nucleotides read TGTGCCAGCAGCGGACAGGGAGTCCCTGGGACCCAGTACTTC.

The gene calls are TRBV29-1 and TRBJ2-3; tentative D call: TRBD1 (5 bases). The germline V gene has CDR1 SQVTM and CDR2 ANQGSEA. This CDR3 is built from 13 residues. Trimming removed 6 bases from V and 1 base from J, with 11 bases in between. The CDR3 reads CSVQESGTDTQYF. The CDR3 coding sequence is TGCAGCGTACAGGAGTCTGGCACAGATACGCAGTATTTT.

The V call is TRBV3-1, the J call TRBJ2-1; D unclear. V was trimmed by 0 bases and J by 8 bases, leaving 11 bases between them. Germline V gives CDR1 LGHDT, CDR2 YNNKEL (reference sequence). This CDR3 comprises 14 residues. The CDR3 bases are TGTGCCAGCAGCCAAGAGGGTAGGAGCGATGAGCAGTTCTTC. Amino acids: CASSQEGRSDEQFF.

This clonotype was seen more than once but under ten times. The chain has TRBV6-1 and TRBJ2-4; D might be TRBD1 or TRBD2, each matching 5 bases. This CDR3 is 17 amino acids long. Germline-derived CDR1 and CDR2 are MNHNS and SASEGT. Trimming stripped 5 bases from V and 0 bases from J, with 17 bases between. The CDR3 DNA reads as TGTGCCAGCAGTAGGGACGGAGGTACCTTAGCCAAAAACATTCAGTACTTC. Translation: CASSRDGGTLAKNIQYF.

The genes are TRBV20-1 and TRBJ1-5, with 7 nucleotides matching TRBD1. The CDR3 covers 13 residues. Germline V gene data show CDR1 as DFQATT and CDR2 as SNEGSKA (reference sequence). Trimming took 2 bases from V and 5 from J; bases not matched to a gene: 3. The chain's CDR3 is CSARWTGDQPQHF. Written as DNA, the CDR3 is TGCAGTGCTAGATGGACAGGAGATCAGCCCCAGCATTTT.

V is TRBV28 and J is TRBJ1-1; a weak D match, TRBD1 (5 bases). This CDR3 comprises 15 residues. V was cut by 0 bases and J by 4 bases, with 12 bases left in between. Germline V gene lookup returns CDR1 MDHEN and CDR2 SYDVKM. CDR3 nucleotides: TGTGCCAGCAGTTTATGGGGGCTGGGGAGCACTGAAGCTTTCTTT. Residues: CASSLWGLGSTEAFF.

This clonotype turned up a few times. The chain has TRBV6-2 or TRBV6-3 and TRBJ2-7, with D tentatively TRBD2 (5 bases). The germline CDR1 and CDR2 sequences are MNHEY and SVGEGT. There are 12 residues in the CDR3. V gave up 2 bases and J gave up 3 bases, with 5 bases separating them. The CDR3 DNA reads as TGTGCCAGCAGTTACCGGGACTACGAGCAGTACGTC. It codes for CASSYRDYEQYV.

This chain joins TRBV7-2 and TRBJ2-1; weak D call: TRBD2 (6 bases). The germline CDR1 and CDR2 sequences are SGHTA and FQGNSA. The germline V and J ends were trimmed by 10 bases and 0 bases, with 19 bases remaining between them. CDR3 length: 16 amino acids. The DNA of the CDR3 is TGTGCCACCACCCTCGGGGCGGGGAGCTCCTACAATGAGCAGTTCTTC. Protein: CATTLGAGSSYNEQFF.